This passage covers 32 T cell receptor beta chains from one sample sequenced in a study of radiation and T cells in renal cell carcinoma. The table came from immunoSEQ multiplex PCR; TCRdb's copy has only in-frame clones and leaves some out. Of some 80,000 clones in the sample, over 80% are singletons; the top ten hold about 2.5%. The time point is: blood 4 weeks post-SBRT, at nephrectomy. Treatment reported: 15 Gy SBRT to primary tumor, nephrectomy 4 weeks later. The specimen comprised blood, sampled from a patient whose treatment included radiotherapy and nephrectomy. The receptors stem from an older woman with renal cell carcinoma.

This clone was observed a handful of times. The V call is TRBV5-1, the J call TRBJ1-1; tentatively, D is TRBD1 (5 bases). V lost 2 bases to trimming and J lost 1 base, with 12 bases between them. CDR3 length: 15 residues. Germline V gene data show CDR1 as SGHRS and CDR2 as YFSETQ. The CDR3 is CASSFGTAENTEAFF. CDR3 DNA: TGCGCCAGCAGCTTCGGGACGGCTGAGAACACTGAAGCTTTCTTT.

Concerning this clone: Its ends do not fully match the called genes, so a read error is possible. The V gene is TRBV7-7, the J gene TRBJ2-1; D could derive from TRBD1 or TRBD2 (6 bases each). In germline, CDR1 is SSHAT, CDR2 FNYEAQ (reference sequence). There are 15 residues in the CDR3. CDR3 sequence: CASSAFSGGRNEQFF. CDR3 coding DNA: TGTGCTAGCAGCGCTTTTTCTGGGGGGCGGAATGAGCAGTTCTTC.

The genes are TRBV27 and TRBJ1-1; D is uncertain. Germline V gives CDR1 MNHEY, CDR2 SMNVEV (reference sequence). Trimming stripped 2 bases from V and 0 bases from J, with 7 bases between. This CDR3 contains 14 residues. CDR3 residues: CASSLNGMNTEAFF. CDR3 nucleotide sequence: TGTGCCAGCAGTTTAAATGGGATGAACACTGAAGCTTTCTTT.

This clone has a single count. The chain employs TRBV9 and TRBJ1-2, with no clear D. The V gene lost 4 bases and the J gene lost 5 bases, with 12 bases spanning the gap. The length of the CDR3 is 13 residues. In germline, CDR1 is SGDLS, CDR2 YYNGEE. DNA for the CDR3: TGTGCCAGCAGCCCGGTCGTTTCATATGGCTACACCTTC. Its protein is CASSPVVSYGYTF.

This sequence joins TRBV19 and TRBJ1-2, with D perhaps TRBD1 (5 bases). This CDR3 is built from 17 residues. Per the germline V gene, CDR1 is LNHDA and CDR2 is SQIVND (reference sequence). The V and J ends lost 5 bases and 3 bases respectively, with 22 bases between them. CDR3 in DNA: TGTGCCAGTAGTCTCGCCACAGGCCAGCGGACTTACTATGGCTACACCTTC. Translating it yields CASSLATGQRTYYGYTF.

The chain joins TRBV15 to TRBJ2-7, with D perhaps matching TRBD1 or TRBD2 (5 bases each). With 1 base removed from V and 2 bases from J, the gap between germline ends came to 15 bases. Germline CDR1 LNHNV, CDR2 YYDKDF (reference sequence). The CDR3 is made up of 16 amino acids. CDR3 sequence: CATSRGINRDPYEQYF. CDR3 nucleotide sequence: TGTGCCACCAGCAGAGGAATCAACCGGGACCCCTACGAGCAGTACTTC.

The rearrangement uses TRBV4-1 and TRBJ1-4; tentatively, D is TRBD1 (5 bases). Germline CDR1 and CDR2: MGHRA and YSYEKL. V lost 0 bases and J lost 7, with 12 bases in between. This CDR3 comprises 15 residues. CDR3 DNA sequence: TGCGCCAGCAGCCAAGATGGCAGGGATGGTGAAAAACTGTTTTTT. It yields the protein CASSQDGRDGEKLFF.

The J gene is TRBJ2-7, the V gene TRBV27; D not certain. The V gene lost 6 bases and the J gene lost 2 bases, with 11 bases spanning the gap. Germline CDR1 reads MNHEY; CDR2 reads SMNVEV (reference sequence). This CDR3 spans 13 amino acids. This CDR3 reads CASRTLGPYEQYF. As DNA, the CDR3 is TGTGCCAGCAGAACCCTGGGTCCCTACGAGCAGTACTTC.

V is TRBV9 and J is TRBJ2-1; unclear D gene. Trimming removed 0 bases from V and 2 bases from J, with 12 bases in between. CDR1 and CDR2 from the germline V gene are SGDLS and YYNGEE. CDR3 length: 16 amino acids. CDR3 amino acids: CASSVARQSPYNEQFF. CDR3 DNA: TGTGCCAGCAGCGTAGCTCGGCAGAGCCCCTACAATGAGCAGTTCTTC.

The V and J genes are TRBV29-1 and TRBJ2-1; TRBD2 might be the D (5 bases). Germline-derived CDR1 and CDR2 are SQVTM and ANQGSEA. Trimming took off 2 bases at V and 0 bases at J, with 5 bases between the two ends. This CDR3 is 13 amino acids long. The CDR3 sequence is CSVETSSYNEQFF. The CDR3 DNA follows: TGCAGCGTTGAAACTAGCTCCTACAATGAGCAGTTCTTC.

The chain carries TRBV28 and TRBJ2-7; unclear D gene. Germline V gene lookup returns CDR1 MDHEN and CDR2 SYDVKM. With 3 bases removed from V and 2 bases from J, the gap between germline ends came to 14 bases. This CDR3 has 15 residues. The DNA of the CDR3 is TGTGCCAGCAGTTTGGGCCGAGCGCTTACCTACGAGCAGTACTTC. Its protein product is CASSLGRALTYEQYF.

The chain couples TRBV15 to TRBJ2-5; D is perhaps TRBD1 or TRBD2 (5 bases each). The V gene's germline CDR1 is LNHNV and CDR2 YYDKDF (reference sequence). Between the trimmed V and J ends, which lost 5 bases and 1 base, there was a span of 14 bases. CDR3 length equals 15 residues. The CDR3 loop reads CATSDGTGPQETQYF. The CDR3, as DNA: TGTGCCACCAGCGACGGGACGGGCCCCCAAGAGACCCAGTACTTC.

The chain recombines TRBV4-3 with TRBJ1-6, with D uncertain. Germline CDR1 and CDR2: LGHNA and YSLEER. Trimming took off 0 bases at V and 8 bases at J, with 8 bases between the two ends. There are 14 residues in the CDR3. The chain's CDR3 is CASSQDRDHSPLHF. The DNA of the CDR3 is TGCGCCAGCAGCCAAGATCGAGATCATTCACCCCTCCACTTT.

A note on this clone: The junction does not match germline at one end; this may be a read error. The genes are TRBV7-7 and TRBJ2-1, with TRBD2 identical over 9 bases. This CDR3 is 15 amino acids long. The germline V gene has CDR1 SSHAT and CDR2 FNYEAQ (reference sequence). The CDR3 nucleotides are TGTGCTAGCAGCCAGGGACTAGCCTCCTACAATGAGCAGTTCTTC. Protein sequence: CASSQGLASYNEQFF.

The rearrangement joins TRBV10-3 to TRBJ2-5, with TRBD2 matching 8 bases. The CDR3 length is 16 residues. The ends lost 4 bases at V and 1 base at J; junction bases unmatched: 8. Germline CDR1 reads ENHRY; CDR2 reads SYGVKD. CDR3 sequence (DNA): TGTGCCATCAGTGGTACCGGGGGGGCCCCCCAAGAGACCCAGTACTTC. Translation: CAISGTGGAPQETQYF.

This sequence joins TRBV15 and TRBJ2-6; 7 nucleotides match TRBD1. The CDR3 sequence is 16 residues long. After removal of 0 bases from V and 2 bases from J, the junction contained 1 base not matched to a gene. Germline V lookup: CDR1 LNHNV, CDR2 YYDKDF (reference sequence). The CDR3 DNA sequence: TGTGCCACCAGCAGAGATAGGGGGCCTGGGGCCAACGTCCTGACTTTC. This gives the protein CATSRDRGPGANVLTF.

J is TRBJ2-3 and V is TRBV11-1; TRBD1 agrees at 7 bases. Germline V gene data show CDR1 as SGHAT and CDR2 as FQDESV (reference sequence). This CDR3 has 14 amino acids. Losses at the gene ends were 5 bases for V and 4 bases for J; bases not matched to a gene: 6. CDR3 in DNA: TGTGCCAGCAGCCCCCGAGGGGGCCCAGATACGCAGTATTTT. Its protein product is CASSPRGGPDTQYF.

The rearrangement joins TRBV19 to TRBJ2-1; 7 bases line up with TRBD2. Trimming removed 8 bases from V and 5 bases from J; junction bases left unmatched: 12. The CDR3 length is 15 residues. Germline CDR1 is LNHDA and CDR2 is SQIVND (reference sequence). The CDR3 protein is CASALLGLGNNEQFF. The CDR3 DNA is TGTGCCAGTGCCCTACTCGGACTAGGCAACAATGAGCAGTTCTTC.

The V call is TRBV28, the J call TRBJ1-4; D gene uncertain. CDR1 and CDR2 (germline): MDHEN, SYDVKM. The CDR3 has 12 residues. The V end lost 10 bases, the J end lost 2 bases, and 8 bases lay between the germline ends. CDR3 bases: TGTGCCACCAGAAGGACTAATGAAAAACTGTTTTTT. Encoded protein: CATRRTNEKLFF.

The chain joins TRBV5-5 to TRBJ1-2, with TRBD1 matching over 7 bases. CDR1 and CDR2 (germline): SGHKS, YYEKEE (reference sequence). V was clipped by 1 base and J by 3 bases; unmatched bases: 9. CDR3 size: 16 residues. The DNA of the CDR3 is TGTGCCAGCAGCTTGACTCGACAGGGTTTTTACTATGGCTACACCTTC. Amino acids: CASSLTRQGFYYGYTF.

The chain carries TRBV5-1 and TRBJ2-3, with 9 bases identical to TRBD2. The CDR3 has 17 residues. V was clipped by 0 bases and J by 0 bases; unmatched bases: 5. Germline lookup yields CDR1 SGHRS and CDR2 YFSETQ. The CDR3 protein is CASSLERLAASTDTQYF. In DNA, the CDR3 is TGCGCCAGCAGCTTGGAGCGACTAGCGGCTAGCACAGATACGCAGTATTTT. Looking up the rest from reference TRBV5-1 and TRBJ2-3 gives the full variable domain: KAGVTQTPRYLIKTRGQQVTLSCSPISGHRSVSWYQQTPGQGLQFLFEYFSETQRNKGNFPGRFSGRQFSNSRSEMNVSTLELGDSALYLCASSLERLAASTDTQYFGPGTRLTVL.

This chain joins TRBV6-4 and TRBJ1-1; 12 bases align to TRBD1. CDR1 and CDR2 (germline): MRHNA, SNTAGT. This CDR3 comprises 16 residues. V lost 6 bases and J lost 4; bases outside the gene matches: 9. CDR3 sequence: CASSAGTGGRGTEAFF. For the CDR3, the DNA is TGTGCCAGCAGCGCCGGGACAGGGGGCAGGGGCACTGAAGCTTTCTTT.

This clone showed up just a few times. The chain couples TRBV29-1 to TRBJ1-1; D uncertain. V lost 2 bases to trimming and J lost 1 base, with 8 bases between them. CDR1 is SQVTM and CDR2 is ANQGSEA in the germline V gene. The CDR3 totals 13 residues. As DNA, the CDR3 is TGCAGCGTTGAAATGTCCAAGAACACTGAAGCTTTCTTT. This gives the protein CSVEMSKNTEAFF. Supplemented by reference TRBV29-1 and TRBJ1-1, the full variable domain reads SAVISQKPSRDICQRGTSLTIQCQVDSQVTMMFWYRQQPGQSLTLIATANQGSEATYESGFVIDKFPISRPNLTFSTLTVSNMSPEDSSIYLCSVEMSKNTEAFFGQGTRLTVV.

The rearrangement uses TRBV2 and TRBJ1-2, with D hard to call. Trimming removed 7 bases at V and 1 base at J, with 13 bases between. Germline V gene sequence: CDR1 SNHLY, CDR2 FYNNEI. The CDR3 is made up of 14 amino acids. The CDR3 DNA is TGTGCCAGCATCCCACGGGAGGGTAACTATGGCTACACCTTC. Translation gives CASIPREGNYGYTF.

The gene calls are TRBV19 and TRBJ1-5; D is unclear. The CDR3 is made up of 15 amino acids. Germline V gene data show CDR1 as LNHDA and CDR2 as SQIVND (reference sequence). V was trimmed by 5 bases and J by 2 bases, leaving 13 bases between them. The CDR3 DNA reads as TGTGCCAGTAGTCCGCAGTCCATAGGCAATCAGCCCCAGCATTTT. It specifies CASSPQSIGNQPQHF.

The chain recombines TRBV9 with TRBJ2-1; D perhaps matches TRBD2 (6 bases). The CDR3 consists of 15 residues. Germline loops: CDR1 SGDLS, CDR2 YYNGEE. Trimming stripped 6 bases from V and 9 bases from J, with 22 bases between. Here the CDR3 reads CASNPFGGERSEQFF. The CDR3 nucleotides are TGTGCCAGCAACCCCTTCGGGGGAGAACGTAGTGAGCAGTTCTTC.

The chain recombines TRBV2 with TRBJ2-3; D not resolved. Germline lookup yields CDR1 SNHLY and CDR2 FYNNEI. V was cut by 1 base and J by 4 bases, with 9 bases left in between. The CDR3 has 14 residues. CDR3 bases: TGTGCCAGCAGTGAAGTCGGCGGATCAGATACGCAGTATTTT. Its protein is CASSEVGGSDTQYF.

The V gene is TRBV4-3, the J gene TRBJ1-2; no firm D call. Trimming removed 0 bases at V and 6 bases at J, with 11 bases between. The CDR3 totals 14 residues. Germline values: CDR1 LGHNA, CDR2 YSLEER. Here the CDR3 DNA reads TGCGCCAGCAGCCAAGAAACGGGCTATAATGGCTACACCTTC. It codes for CASSQETGYNGYTF.

The rearrangement uses TRBV28 and TRBJ2-5, with 8 bases that match TRBD2. J was trimmed by 12 bases and V by 1 base; bases with no gene match: 13. CDR3 length equals 15 residues. Per the germline V gene, CDR1 is MDHEN and CDR2 is SYDVKM. CDR3 amino acids: CASSLYVSGEGPKYF. As DNA, the CDR3 is TGTGCCAGCAGTTTATATGTTAGCGGGGAGGGACCCAAGTACTTC.

Worth noting for this clone: One junction end disagrees with the germline gene, perhaps due to a read error. This sequence joins TRBV5-1 and TRBJ2-1; 8 positions agree with TRBD2. Germline CDR1 is SGHRS and CDR2 is YFSETQ. The CDR3 runs to 16 residues. As DNA, the CDR3 is TGTGCCAGCAGCTTTGGTGTACTTAGCGGGATAAATGAGCAGTTCTTC. Its translation: CASSFGVLSGINEQFF.

The V call is TRBV5-1, the J call TRBJ2-3, with D unresolved. This CDR3 contains 14 residues. The germline V gene encodes CDR1 SGHRS and CDR2 YFSETQ. The V end lost 2 bases, the J end lost 5 bases, and 12 bases lay between the germline ends. CDR3 amino acids: CASSFDMAEDTQYF. Written as DNA, the CDR3 is TGCGCCAGCAGCTTTGATATGGCAGAAGATACGCAGTATTTT.

The rearrangement uses TRBV5-4 and TRBJ2-3, with TRBD1 matching 7 bases. Germline V gene sequence: CDR1 SGHNT, CDR2 YYREEE (reference sequence). The CDR3 totals 14 residues. V shed 4 bases, J shed 3 bases, and the junction held 5 bases outside the gene matches. CDR3 region: CASSRDSYTDTQYF. DNA for the CDR3: TGTGCCAGCAGCCGGGACAGTTATACAGATACGCAGTATTTT. Together with reference TRBV5-4 and TRBJ2-3, the CDR3 gives the full variable domain: ETGVTQSPTHLIKTRGQQVTLRCSSQSGHNTVSWYQQALGQGPQFIFQYYREEENGRGNFPPRFSGLQFPNYSSELNVNALELDDSALYLCASSRDSYTDTQYFGPGTRLTVL.